These 26 T cell receptor beta chains originate from one sample sequenced in a study of T-cell memory formation after mild COVID-19. TCRdb fed the 5' RACE reads into MiXCR, producing one record per CDR3 protein. Here the sample spans about half a million distinct CDR3 sequences, over 15% being singletons. The sequencing sample was made of PBMCs or a T cell subset sorted from them (not recorded which). The source is an adult woman who had mild COVID-19 (a few samples of this study predate the infection). Cell type and time point are not known.

The rearrangement joins TRBV19 to TRBJ2-3, with 7 bases identical to TRBD2. This CDR3 has 15 residues. Losses at the gene ends were 3 bases for V and 4 bases for J; bases not matched to a gene: 7. Germline-derived CDR1 and CDR2 are LNHDA and SQIVND (reference sequence). As DNA, the CDR3 is TGTGCCAGTAGTATCGCCGGGAGGCCCGCAGATACGCAGTATTTT. It codes for CASSIAGRPADTQYF. The complete variable domain, with remaining parts taken from reference TRBV19 and TRBJ2-3, reads DGGITQSPKYLFRKEGQNVTLSCEQNLNHDAMYWYRQDPGQGLRLIYYSQIVNDFQKGDIAEGYSVSREKKESFPLTVTSAQKNPTAFYLCASSIAGRPADTQYFGPGTRLTVL.

The gene calls are TRBV12-3 or TRBV12-4 and TRBJ2-5; the D is unclear. The CDR3 loop spans 13 amino acids. V lost 3 bases to trimming and J lost 4 bases, with 9 bases between them. The CDR3 nucleotides read TGTGCCAGCAGTTTTGACAACTTAGAGACCCAGTACTTC. Its translation is CASSFDNLETQYF.

J is TRBJ1-2 and V is TRBV5-5; D gene uncertain. The V and J ends lost 0 bases and 0 bases respectively, with 12 bases between them. The CDR3 runs to 16 residues. Germline values: CDR1 SGHKS, CDR2 YYEKEE (reference sequence). The CDR3 bases are TGTGCCAGCAGCTTGGGGTCCAGGAAGACTAACTATGGCTACACCTTC. It encodes CASSLGSRKTNYGYTF.

This clonotype was seen more than once but under ten times. The chain carries TRBV7-2 and TRBJ2-3; D ambiguous. V was shortened by 6 bases and J by 1 base, with 14 bases between the two germline ends. The CDR3 is made up of 15 amino acids. Germline assignment: CDR1 SGHTA and CDR2 FQGNSA. The DNA of the CDR3 is TGTGCCAGCAGTCGCGGACGGCTAGGCACAGATACGCAGTATTTT. Protein product: CASSRGRLGTDTQYF.

This clonotype occurred a few times. The chain links TRBV6-5 to TRBJ2-5; 8 bases align to TRBD2. V was clipped by 2 bases and J by 1 base; unmatched bases: 0. The germline V gene encodes CDR1 MNHEY and CDR2 SVGAGI. The CDR3 totals 14 residues. CDR3 in DNA: TGTGCCAGCAGTTACCGGGGGGGCCAAGAGACCCAGTACTTC. This translates into CASSYRGGQETQYF.

The rearrangement joins TRBV5-1 to TRBJ1-1, with 7 bases that match TRBD1. The CDR3 length is 14 residues. Trimming at V came to 4 bases and at J to 7 bases, leaving 10 bases not matched to a gene. Germline loops: CDR1 SGHRS, CDR2 YFSETQ. The CDR3 region has the DNA TGCGCCAGCAGCCCAGCGACAGGGCCTAATGAAGCTTTCTTT. Protein: CASSPATGPNEAFF.

A note on this clonotype: Germline is not matched at one junction end, which may reflect a read error. The genes are TRBV11-1 and TRBJ1-1; D is undetermined. The CDR3 totals 15 residues. Germline assignment: CDR1 SGHAT and CDR2 FQDESV (reference sequence). The CDR3 nucleotides are TGTGCCAGCAGAAGGTACCGGGCCCCGAACACTGAGGCTTTCTTT. Protein sequence: CASRRYRAPNTEAFF.

This sequence joins TRBV12-3 or TRBV12-4 and TRBJ2-1, with TRBD1 identical over 11 bases. The J segment lost 8 bases and the V segment lost 4 bases, leaving 13 bases of the junction unmatched. CDR3 length: 17 residues. CDR3 in DNA: TGTGCCAGCAGTTGGACAGGGGGCGAGAAAAGGGAGTATGAGCAGTTCTTC. Its translation is CASSWTGGEKREYEQFF.

This clonotype has more than one count but fewer than ten. The V call is TRBV18, the J call TRBJ2-1, with D uncertain. Trimming left V 6 bases short and J 7 bases short, with 13 bases between. Per the germline V gene, CDR1 is KGHSH and CDR2 is LQKENI. This CDR3 comprises 13 residues. The CDR3 reads CASSLMDGNEQFF. The CDR3 DNA is TGTGCCAGCTCGCTTATGGACGGGAATGAGCAGTTCTTC.

This clonotype occurred many times. V and J are TRBV15 and TRBJ2-2, with D possibly TRBD2 on 7 matching bases. This CDR3 region has 15 residues. The V and J ends lost 8 bases and 4 bases respectively, with 17 bases between them. The V gene's germline CDR1 is LNHNV and CDR2 YYDKDF (reference sequence). As DNA, the CDR3 is TGTGCCACCGGTAGGGGGGGGGCGAGCACCGGGGAGCTGTTTTTT. Residues: CATGRGGASTGELFF.

This clonotype was counted many times. The chain recombines TRBV5-6 with TRBJ1-5; D remains unclear. CDR3 length: 13 residues. Trimming cost V 2 bases and J 3 bases, with 6 bases left between them. Germline CDR1 SGHDT, CDR2 YYEEEE. CDR3 region: CASSLASNQPQHF. In DNA, the CDR3 is TGTGCCAGCAGCTTAGCCTCCAATCAGCCCCAGCATTTT.

The rearrangement joins TRBV12-3 or TRBV12-4 to TRBJ1-3; TRBD1 is a possible D gene (6 bases). The CDR3 runs 15 residues. V was shortened by 6 bases and J by 4 bases, with 16 bases between the two germline ends. The CDR3 reads CASREQGPGGNTIYF. The CDR3 nucleotides read TGTGCCAGCAGGGAACAGGGCCCGGGGGGAAACACCATATATTTT.

This chain's CDR3 is CASSFLGQSTDTQYF. The CDR3 DNA reads TGTGCCAGCAGTTTTCTGGGACAAAGCACAGATACGCAGTATTTT. The V and J genes are TRBV27 and TRBJ2-3; tentatively, D is TRBD1 (6 bases). CDR3 length: 15 residues. V was cut by 3 bases and J by 0 bases, with 10 bases left in between. Per germline, CDR1 MNHEY and CDR2 SMNVEV (reference sequence).

The chain couples TRBV25-1 to TRBJ1-1; D not resolved. The CDR3 runs 15 residues. V was clipped by 4 bases and J by 1 base, with 13 bases between them. Germline CDR1 MGHDK, CDR2 SYGVNS. The CDR3 DNA sequence: TGTGCCAGCAGTGGCTATAGGCAGCAGAACACTGAAGCTTTCTTT. It codes for CASSGYRQQNTEAFF.

This sequence joins TRBV6-2 or TRBV6-3 and TRBJ2-2; tentative D call: TRBD1 (6 bases). Trimming took 4 bases from V and 3 from J, leaving 15 bases between them. There are 16 residues in the CDR3. Per the germline V gene, CDR1 is MNHEY and CDR2 is SVGEGT. The DNA of the CDR3 is TGTGCCAGCAGTTCCCCCAATGAGGGGGACACCGGGGAGCTGTTTTTT. Its protein product is CASSSPNEGDTGELFF.

This clonotype was recorded a few times. The chain couples TRBV12-3 or TRBV12-4 to TRBJ1-2, with D possibly being TRBD1 (5 bases). The length of the CDR3 is 16 residues. V lost 6 bases and J 3 bases, leaving 20 bases between the germline ends. CDR3 residues: CASSQQAGGSYYGYTF. In nucleotides, the CDR3 is TGTGCCAGCAGCCAACAGGCGGGGGGATCTTACTATGGCTACACCTTC.

This clonotype was observed a handful of times. The J gene is TRBJ2-1, the V gene TRBV30, with 9 nucleotides matching TRBD1. Germline assignment: CDR1 GTSNPN and CDR2 SVGIG (reference sequence). Trimming at V came to 7 bases and at J to 2 bases, leaving 3 bases not matched to a gene. The CDR3 spans 13 residues. The CDR3 sequence is CASRQGAYNEQFF. In DNA form, the CDR3 reads TGTGCCTCCCGACAGGGGGCCTACAATGAGCAGTTCTTC. The whole variable domain, filled in from reference TRBV30 and TRBJ2-1, reads SQTIHQWPATLVQPVGSPLSLECTVEGTSNPNLYWYRQAAGRGLQLLFYSVGIGQISSEVPQNLSASRPQDRQFILSSKKLLLSDSGFYLCASRQGAYNEQFFGPGTRLTVL.

The V gene is TRBV20-1, the J gene TRBJ1-5; D perhaps matches TRBD1 (6 bases). The CDR3 length is 13 residues. Trimming cost V 0 bases and J 5 bases, with 8 bases left between them. Germline values: CDR1 DFQATT, CDR2 SNEGSKA (reference sequence). As DNA, the CDR3 is TGCAGTGCTAGAGAGGGGGCAGATCAGCCCCAGCATTTT. Translating it yields CSAREGADQPQHF.

This clonotype was found many times. The chain recombines TRBV7-3 with TRBJ1-2, with D uncertain. This CDR3 is 14 amino acids long. CDR1 SGHTA and CDR2 FQGTGA come from the germline V gene. V lost 2 bases and J 8 bases, leaving 15 bases between the germline ends. The CDR3 here is CASSLGPGSRGYTF. CDR3 in DNA: TGTGCCAGCAGCTTAGGTCCGGGGTCGAGGGGCTACACCTTC.

The chain recombines TRBV9 with TRBJ2-7; 9 bases line up with TRBD1. With V trimmed by 3 bases and J by 5 bases, 15 bases remained unmatched. The CDR3 covers 17 residues. Germline lookup yields CDR1 SGDLS and CDR2 YYNGEE. DNA of the CDR3: TGTGCCAGCAGCGACGGTCCCGGGGACAGGGTATACGACGAGCAGTACTTC. This sequence encodes CASSDGPGDRVYDEQYF.

This chain connects TRBV7-8 to TRBJ2-7; no definite D call. CDR3 length: 13 amino acids. Germline-derived CDR1 and CDR2 are SGHVS and FQNEAQ. Trimming removed 3 bases at V and 3 bases at J, with 9 bases between. The CDR3 sequence is CASSFSVGYEQYF. The DNA of the CDR3 is TGTGCCAGCAGCTTCTCCGTGGGCTACGAGCAGTACTTC.

This chain links TRBV24-1 with TRBJ2-1, with 9 bases aligning to TRBD2. Germline V lookup: CDR1 KGHDR, CDR2 SFDVKD. This CDR3 spans 17 amino acids. The ends lost 3 bases at V and 0 bases at J; junction bases unmatched: 5. CDR3 protein: CATSDVSGGLSYNEQFF. Here the CDR3 DNA reads TGTGCCACCAGTGATGTTAGCGGGGGCCTCTCCTACAATGAGCAGTTCTTC.

This CDR3 reads CSAIKVGTLSNQPQHF. For the CDR3, the DNA is TGCAGTGCTATAAAAGTGGGGACTCTAAGCAATCAGCCCCAGCATTTT. This sequence joins TRBV20-1 and TRBJ1-5; maybe TRBD1 (5 bases). The V gene's germline CDR1 is DFQATT and CDR2 SNEGSKA (reference sequence). Trimming stripped 4 bases from V and 1 base from J, with 17 bases between. This CDR3 is built from 16 residues.

V usage is TRBV5-5 and J usage is TRBJ1-1, with no clear D. This CDR3 comprises 12 residues. The germline V gene has CDR1 SGHKS and CDR2 YYEKEE (reference sequence). The V end was cut by 5 bases, the J end by 6 bases, with 11 bases between. The CDR3 here is CASSLPGSEAFF. CDR3 coding DNA: TGTGCCAGCAGTTTGCCAGGTTCTGAAGCTTTCTTT.

V and J are TRBV2 and TRBJ2-1, with D maybe TRBD2 (6 bases). Between the trimmed V and J ends, which lost 8 bases and 0 bases, there was a span of 14 bases. The germline V gene encodes CDR1 SNHLY and CDR2 FYNNEI. The CDR3 consists of 15 residues. This CDR3 reads CASQRDLSSYNEQFF. Here the CDR3 DNA reads TGTGCCAGCCAACGGGACTTAAGCTCCTACAATGAGCAGTTCTTC.

The V gene is TRBV7-6, the J gene TRBJ2-2, with 11 bases lining up with TRBD1. V shed 5 bases, J shed 2 bases, and the junction held 4 bases outside the gene matches. The CDR3 totals 16 residues. The V gene's germline CDR1 is SGHVS and CDR2 FNYEAQ. The CDR3 DNA reads as TGTGCCAGCAGCCAGGACAGGGGGCTAAACACCGGGGAGCTGTTTTTT. Amino acid sequence: CASSQDRGLNTGELFF.